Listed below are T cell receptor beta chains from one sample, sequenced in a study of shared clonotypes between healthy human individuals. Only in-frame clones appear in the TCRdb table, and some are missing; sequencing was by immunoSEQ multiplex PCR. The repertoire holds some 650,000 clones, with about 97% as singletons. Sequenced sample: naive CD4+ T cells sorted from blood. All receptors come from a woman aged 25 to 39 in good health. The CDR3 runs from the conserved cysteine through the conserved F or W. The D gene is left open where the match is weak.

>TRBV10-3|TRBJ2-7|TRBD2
CASGTSGTTASYEQYF
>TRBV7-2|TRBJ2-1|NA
CASSQVGFPSEQFF
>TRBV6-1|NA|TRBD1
CASSLRDRSYEQYF
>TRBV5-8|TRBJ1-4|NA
CASSLSLGHRNEKLFF
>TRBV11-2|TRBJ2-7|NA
CASSPLTVSSYEQYF
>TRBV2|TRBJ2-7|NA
CASSEFGPPPEYF
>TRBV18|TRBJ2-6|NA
CASSLDSSGANVLTF
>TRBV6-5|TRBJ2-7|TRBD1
CASSYSTGSSYEQYF
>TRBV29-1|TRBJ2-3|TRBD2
CSVKGRVTDTQYF
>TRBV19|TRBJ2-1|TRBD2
CASSIPGLAGHYNEQFF
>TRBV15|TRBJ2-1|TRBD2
CATSRAGAASGRDNEQFF
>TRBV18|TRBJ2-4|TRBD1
CASSPSTGGDIQYF
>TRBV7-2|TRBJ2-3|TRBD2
CASSLALWLAGGTDTQYF
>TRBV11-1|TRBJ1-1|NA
CASSSPGIEAFF
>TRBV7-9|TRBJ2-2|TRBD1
CASSRPGTGGTGELFF
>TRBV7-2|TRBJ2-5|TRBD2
CASTSGTSGARTQYF
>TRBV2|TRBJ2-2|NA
CASRLDNTGELFF
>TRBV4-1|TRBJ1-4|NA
CASTRAATDLEKLFF
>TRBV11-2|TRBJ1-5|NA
CASSLGRAGGQPQHF
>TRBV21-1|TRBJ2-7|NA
CASSKVLAGGRPPAHYEQYF
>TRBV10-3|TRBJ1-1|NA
CAISYTGSYTEAFF
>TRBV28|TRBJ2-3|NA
CASSIPQGGPDTQYF
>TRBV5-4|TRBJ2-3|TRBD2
CASSLFSGRATDTQYF
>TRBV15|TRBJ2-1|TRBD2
CATSRVMGGSRRGGSYNEQFF
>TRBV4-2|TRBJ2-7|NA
CASSQDRHQQYF
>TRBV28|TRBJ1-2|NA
CASSHSLFYGYTF